The text below deals with one T cell receptor beta chain. Its specificity is not known. This record belongs to a study of T cell repertoires in cytomegalovirus infection. The CDR3 loop spans 14 amino acids. Germline CDR1 reads SQVTM; CDR2 reads ANQGSEA. Trimming took 6 bases from V and 7 from J; bases not matched to a gene: 8. Study outcomes and limitations: CMV-specific TCR beta clonotypes restricted by HLA-C were the ones dominating the ex vivo response.

TCRdb processed the reads anew with MiXCR; each CDR3 protein has one entry. The data show about 530,000 distinct CDR3 sequences, with about 30% seen just once and less than 15% held by the top ten. The V and J genes are TRBV29-1 and TRBJ2-1; 11 bases are shared with TRBD2. The sequence was obtained from a human donor in good health (CMV status not recorded). Some clones in this sample may be carry-over from other donors' samples. Specimen: PBMCs. The CDR3 reads CSVLLAGVINEQFF. CDR3 DNA: TGCAGCGTCCTACTAGCGGGAGTGATAAATGAGCAGTTCTTC.